These 24 T cell receptor beta chains were sequenced from one sample in a study of CD8 T cells in ankylosing spondylitis. TCRdb reanalysed the 5' RACE reads using MiXCR and keeps one entry per CDR3 protein. The table has approximately 13,000 distinct CDR3 sequences, about 2.7% seen once. The sample taken for sequencing was blood, either unsorted or a sorted T cell fraction (not recorded which). The receptor set was obtained from a male donor with ankylosing spondylitis or in good health (not recorded which).

This clonotype was detected many times. The chain employs TRBV9 and TRBJ2-1; possibly TRBD2 for D (6 bases). CDR1 is SGDLS and CDR2 is YYNGEE in the germline V gene. The CDR3 is 15 amino acids. Trimming stripped 0 bases from V and 3 bases from J, with 10 bases between. CDR3 nucleotides: TGTGCCAGCAGCGTAGCGGGACTGGGCTACAATGAGCAGTTCTTC. Amino acid sequence: CASSVAGLGYNEQFF.

This clonotype has a count of ten or more. V usage is TRBV9 and J usage is TRBJ2-5; D is ambiguous. This CDR3 contains 14 residues. Trimming stripped 2 bases from V and 1 base from J, with 9 bases between. Germline V CDR1 and CDR2: SGDLS, YYNGEE. This CDR3 is CASSVSGAQETQYF. In DNA form, the CDR3 reads TGTGCCAGCAGCGTGTCGGGTGCCCAAGAGACCCAGTACTTC.

There are many counts of this clonotype. The V gene is TRBV9, the J gene TRBJ1-1, with 10 positions matching TRBD1. In germline, CDR1 is SGDLS, CDR2 YYNGEE. Germline trimming cut 4 bases from V and 5 bases from J; bases unmatched to any gene: 8. This CDR3 has 15 amino acids. CDR3 in amino acids: CASSSRDRGGTEAFF. The CDR3, as DNA: TGTGCCAGCAGCAGCCGGGACAGGGGAGGTACTGAAGCTTTCTTT.

In this sample, this clonotype turned up many times. This chain uses TRBV9 with TRBJ2-7; D remains ambiguous. Trimming stripped 0 bases from V and 7 bases from J, with 17 bases between. The CDR3 is made up of 15 amino acids. Germline V gene lookup returns CDR1 SGDLS and CDR2 YYNGEE. CDR3 loop: CASSVEETPLREQYF. The CDR3 bases are TGTGCCAGCAGCGTAGAGGAGACCCCCCTACGAGAGCAGTACTTC.

This clonotype was detected ten times or more. The J gene is TRBJ2-7, the V gene TRBV9; D not certain. Looked up from germline, CDR1 is SGDLS and CDR2 is YYNGEE. V lost 0 bases, J lost 0 bases, and 10 bases lay in between. The CDR3 has 15 amino acids. The CDR3 here is CASSVGLASSYEQYF. The DNA of the CDR3 is TGTGCCAGCAGCGTAGGTCTGGCCTCCTCCTACGAGCAGTACTTC.

By sample fraction, this clonotype is large. This rearrangement joins TRBV9 to TRBJ2-2; TRBD2 aligns across 7 bases. The germline gives CDR1 SGDLS, CDR2 YYNGEE. The CDR3 runs 14 residues. The junction had 7 bases not matched to a gene; V was cut back by 5 bases and J by 6 bases. The chain's CDR3 is CASSGSSGPGELFF. In DNA, the CDR3 is TGTGCCAGCAGTGGGTCTAGCGGTCCCGGGGAGCTGTTTTTT. The full variable domain, in which reference TRBV9 and TRBJ2-2 provide the parts outside the CDR3, is DSGVTQTPKHLITATGQRVTLRCSPRSGDLSVYWYQQSLDQGLQFLIQYYNGEERAKGNILERFSAQQFPDLHSELNLSSLELGDSALYFCASSGSSGPGELFFGEGSRLTVL.

This clonotype appeared a few times. The gene calls are TRBV9 and TRBJ1-6; tentatively, D is TRBD1 (5 bases). Trimming left V 2 bases short and J 10 bases short, with 16 bases between. This CDR3 has 15 residues. CDR1 and CDR2 from the germline V gene are SGDLS and YYNGEE. CDR3 in DNA: TGTGCCAGCAGCGTTGCGCAGGGCGGGGCCTCACCCCTCCACTTT. This sequence encodes CASSVAQGGASPLHF.

The table lists this clonotype with many counts. The rearrangement uses TRBV9 and TRBJ2-3; tentative D call: TRBD1 (5 bases). The V and J ends lost 0 bases and 2 bases respectively, with 10 bases between them. The CDR3 loop spans 15 amino acids. Germline-derived CDR1 and CDR2 are SGDLS and YYNGEE. CDR3 amino acids: CASSVVGLNTDTQYF. CDR3 sequence (DNA): TGTGCCAGCAGCGTAGTGGGGCTTAACACAGATACGCAGTATTTT.

This clonotype was recorded at least ten times. This chain links TRBV9 with TRBJ2-7; D is uncertain. Germline CDR1 and CDR2: SGDLS and YYNGEE. The CDR3 consists of 13 residues. V gave up 0 bases and J gave up 7 bases, with 11 bases separating them. In DNA form, the CDR3 reads TGTGCCAGCAGCGTAGGGGTAGACTTGGAGCAGTACTTC. It translates to CASSVGVDLEQYF.

This clonotype was seen at least ten times. The CDR3, as DNA: TGTGCCAGCAGCGTCACTCTGCTAGCGGGAGGTAGCCATGAGCAGTTCTTC. This gives the protein CASSVTLLAGGSHEQFF. The gene calls are TRBV9 and TRBJ2-1; 11 nucleotides match TRBD2. The CDR3 sequence is 17 residues long. Germline CDR1 SGDLS, CDR2 YYNGEE. V shed 2 bases, J shed 8 bases, and the junction held 12 bases outside the gene matches.

This clonotype showed up many times. The CDR3 loop reads CASSGTLASYNEQFF. For the CDR3, the DNA is TGTGCCAGCAGCGGGACCCTCGCTTCCTACAATGAGCAGTTCTTC. The gene calls are TRBV9 and TRBJ2-1, with unresolved D. The CDR3 extends over 15 amino acids. V gave up 3 bases and J gave up 1 base, with 11 bases separating them. CDR1 is SGDLS and CDR2 is YYNGEE in the germline V gene.

This clonotype was counted many times. V is TRBV9 and J is TRBJ1-3; no definite D call. Per germline, CDR1 SGDLS and CDR2 YYNGEE. V was cut by 4 bases and J by 0 bases, with 14 bases left in between. The CDR3 runs 16 residues. CDR3 bases: TGTGCCAGCAGCCCATCATTCTTCCTCTCTGGAAACACCATATATTTT. It translates to CASSPSFFLSGNTIYF. Looking up the rest from reference TRBV9 and TRBJ1-3 gives the full variable domain: DSGVTQTPKHLITATGQRVTLRCSPRSGDLSVYWYQQSLDQGLQFLIQYYNGEERAKGNILERFSAQQFPDLHSELNLSSLELGDSALYFCASSPSFFLSGNTIYFGEGSWLTVV.

This clonotype appeared many times. The CDR3 loop reads CASSVGQGANYEQYF. CDR3 bases: TGTGCCAGCAGCGTAGGACAGGGGGCAAACTACGAGCAGTACTTC. The chain couples TRBV9 to TRBJ2-7; TRBD1 matches at 10 bases. V lost 0 bases, J lost 3 bases, and 3 bases stayed unmatched. Germline CDR1 and CDR2: SGDLS and YYNGEE. CDR3 length: 15 residues.

Sample share makes this clonotype medium-sized. The chain recombines TRBV9 with TRBJ2-5; 14 bases align to TRBD2. Germline V gene lookup returns CDR1 SGDLS and CDR2 YYNGEE. This CDR3 has 16 amino acids. The V gene end was trimmed by 2 bases and the J gene end by 5 bases; junction bases not matched to a gene: 5. In DNA form, the CDR3 reads TGTGCCAGCAGCGTGGGACTAGCGGGGGCGAGGGAGACCCAGTACTTC. Translation: CASSVGLAGARETQYF.

This clonotype was seen many times. The V and J genes are TRBV9 and TRBJ2-2; 7 nucleotides line up with TRBD2. Germline V CDR1 and CDR2: SGDLS, YYNGEE. The CDR3 contains 17 residues. The V gene end was trimmed by 4 bases and the J gene end by 1 base; junction bases not matched to a gene: 10. The CDR3 loop is CASSPDLAVVNTGELFF. In DNA form, the CDR3 reads TGTGCCAGCAGCCCCGACCTAGCGGTTGTGAACACCGGGGAGCTGTTTTTT.

In its sample, this clonotype was seen many times. V usage is TRBV9 and J usage is TRBJ2-3, with D perhaps TRBD2 (6 bases). The germline CDR1 and CDR2 sequences are SGDLS and YYNGEE. Trimming stripped 3 bases from V and 3 bases from J, with 14 bases between. This CDR3 has 15 residues. CDR3 region: CASSEPAGQTDTQYF. In nucleotides, the CDR3 is TGTGCCAGCAGCGAACCAGCGGGCCAGACAGATACGCAGTATTTT. The full variable domain, completed using reference TRBV9 and TRBJ2-3, is DSGVTQTPKHLITATGQRVTLRCSPRSGDLSVYWYQQSLDQGLQFLIQYYNGEERAKGNILERFSAQQFPDLHSELNLSSLELGDSALYFCASSEPAGQTDTQYFGPGTRLTVL.

This clonotype was counted ten times or more. This sequence joins TRBV9 and TRBJ2-3; a possible D gene is TRBD2 (5 bases). Germline V CDR1 and CDR2: SGDLS, YYNGEE. Trimming took off 3 bases at V and 0 bases at J, with 11 bases between the two ends. The length of the CDR3 is 15 residues. This chain's CDR3 is CASSGSAFSTDTQYF. The CDR3 region has the DNA TGTGCCAGCAGCGGTAGCGCGTTTAGCACAGATACGCAGTATTTT.

This clonotype was detected many times. The CDR3 here is CASSVTTSGGEETQYF. The CDR3 coding sequence is TGTGCCAGCAGCGTAACGACTAGCGGGGGGGAAGAGACCCAGTACTTC. The rearrangement joins TRBV9 to TRBJ2-5, with 14 bases fitting TRBD2. CDR3 length: 16 residues. The J segment lost 3 bases and the V segment lost 1 base, leaving 2 bases of the junction unmatched. The germline V gene encodes CDR1 SGDLS and CDR2 YYNGEE.

In its sample, this clonotype was seen many times. The V gene is TRBV9, the J gene TRBJ2-7, with 12 bases identical to TRBD2. Germline V gene sequence: CDR1 SGDLS, CDR2 YYNGEE. With V trimmed by 4 bases and J by 4 bases, 6 bases remained unmatched. The CDR3 runs 15 residues. The CDR3 sequence: CASSPGLAGSYEQYF. In nucleotides, the CDR3 is TGTGCCAGCAGCCCCGGACTAGCGGGGTCTTACGAGCAGTACTTC. The variable domain in full, completed from reference TRBV9 and TRBJ2-7, reads DSGVTQTPKHLITATGQRVTLRCSPRSGDLSVYWYQQSLDQGLQFLIQYYNGEERAKGNILERFSAQQFPDLHSELNLSSLELGDSALYFCASSPGLAGSYEQYFGPGTRLTVT.

This clonotype has at least ten counts. The chain couples TRBV9 to TRBJ2-6; 7 bases align to TRBD1. Trimming cost V 4 bases and J 0 bases; bases outside gene matches: 4. CDR3 length equals 16 residues. Germline V gene lookup returns CDR1 SGDLS and CDR2 YYNGEE. Here the CDR3 reads CASSPRDSSGANVLTF. CDR3 coding DNA: TGTGCCAGCAGCCCTCGGGACAGCTCTGGGGCCAACGTCCTGACTTTC.

The table lists this clonotype with many counts. This rearrangement joins TRBV9 to TRBJ2-7; 7 positions agree with TRBD2. Trimming took 4 bases from V and 0 from J; bases not matched to a gene: 7. Germline V gives CDR1 SGDLS, CDR2 YYNGEE. This CDR3 has 15 amino acids. CDR3 nucleotide sequence: TGTGCCAGCAGCCCACCAGCGGGGACCTCCTACGAGCAGTACTTC. Translated: CASSPPAGTSYEQYF.

In this sample, this clonotype is medium-sized. This chain joins TRBV9 and TRBJ2-2; TRBD2 is a possible D gene (6 bases). The CDR3 spans 14 residues. The germline V gene has CDR1 SGDLS and CDR2 YYNGEE. V was cut by 2 bases and J by 2 bases, with 7 bases left in between. The CDR3 DNA reads TGTGCCAGCAGCGTGGGGGGAAACACCGGGGAGCTGTTTTTT. As protein: CASSVGGNTGELFF.

By share of the sample, this clonotype is medium-sized. This chain uses TRBV9 with TRBJ1-3; no clear D. The CDR3 is 15 amino acids. Between the trimmed V and J ends, which lost 3 bases and 3 bases, there was a span of 13 bases. CDR1 is SGDLS and CDR2 is YYNGEE in the germline V gene. DNA for the CDR3: TGTGCCAGCAGCGGCTTTTCGGGTGGTGGAAACACCATATATTTT. It yields the protein CASSGFSGGGNTIYF.

CDR3 protein: CASSVVSGRAKTGELFF. The DNA of the CDR3 is TGTGCCAGCAGCGTAGTGAGCGGGAGGGCCAAAACCGGGGAGCTGTTTTTT. This chain joins TRBV9 and TRBJ2-2; 10 bases line up with TRBD2. The CDR3 has 17 amino acids. With V trimmed by 0 bases and J by 5 bases, 7 bases remained unmatched. The germline gives CDR1 SGDLS, CDR2 YYNGEE.